These 28 T cell receptor beta chains were all obtained from the same sample, sequenced in a study of T cells in Graves' hyperthyroidism and ophthalmopathy. The CDR3 regions of TCR beta were amplified from RNA transcripts. An initial round of RT-PCR targeting the TCR CDR3 relied on the HTBI primer set. TCRdb recomputed calls from the multiplex PCR reads with MiXCR, one row per CDR3 protein. The sample has over 350,000 distinct CDR3 sequences; approximately 17% are singletons. The sample consisted of blood. The source of these receptors is a man aged 18 to 30 with Graves' ophthalmopathy.

This clonotype was found many times. This chain links TRBV3-1 with TRBJ2-2; D not certain. Germline values: CDR1 LGHDT, CDR2 YNNKEL (reference sequence). Trimming stripped 2 bases from V and 7 bases from J, with 8 bases between. The CDR3 covers 13 residues. This CDR3 is CASSQSLGGELFF. The DNA for the CDR3 is TGTGCCAGCAGCCAATCGTTGGGCGGGGAGCTGTTTTTT.

This clonotype showed up just a few times. This chain joins TRBV20-1 and TRBJ2-1; 10 bases are a match to TRBD2. With V trimmed by 1 base and J by 4 bases, 4 bases remained unmatched. The CDR3 covers 15 residues. CDR1 is DFQATT and CDR2 is SNEGSKA in the germline V gene (reference sequence). The CDR3 DNA sequence: TGCAGTGCTAGAGTTCCTAGCGGGAGATACAATGAGCAGTTCTTC. Its translation is CSARVPSGRYNEQFF.

This clonotype was observed at least ten times. CDR3 protein: CASSFFRAYSYNEQFF. The DNA for the CDR3 is TGTGCCAGCAGCTTCTTCAGAGCCTACTCCTACAATGAGCAGTTCTTC. This chain connects TRBV7-8 to TRBJ2-1, with D unresolved. Trimming removed 3 bases at V and 0 bases at J, with 12 bases between. This CDR3 is built from 16 residues. The germline gives CDR1 SGHVS, CDR2 FQNEAQ.

This clonotype was detected ten times or more. The chain links TRBV20-1 to TRBJ1-2, with a tentative D call TRBD1 (6 bases). Trimming cost V 1 base and J 5 bases, with 20 bases left between them. Germline V gene sequence: CDR1 DFQATT, CDR2 SNEGSKA (reference sequence). The CDR3 extends over 16 amino acids. The CDR3 region is CSARGQGRGQVYGYTF. CDR3 DNA sequence: TGCAGTGCTAGAGGACAAGGAAGGGGACAAGTTTATGGCTACACCTTC.

The chain links TRBV6-5 to TRBJ1-2; no clear D gene. This CDR3 has 16 amino acids. The V gene lost 0 bases and the J gene lost 2 bases, with 13 bases spanning the gap. Germline CDR1 reads MNHEY; CDR2 reads SVGAGI. CDR3 sequence: CASSYSFDGPNYGYTF. The CDR3 region has the DNA TGTGCCAGCAGTTACTCTTTTGACGGACCCAACTATGGCTACACCTTC.

The chain links TRBV5-5 to TRBJ1-3; 7 bases are shared with TRBD1. The junction had 6 bases not matched to a gene; V was cut back by 4 bases and J by 2 bases. Germline V lookup: CDR1 SGHKS, CDR2 YYEKEE (reference sequence). The length of the CDR3 is 15 residues. DNA of the CDR3: TGTGCCAGCAGCGGGTACGGGACAGCTGGAAACACCATATATTTT. Translated, it gives CASSGYGTAGNTIYF.

The V gene is TRBV27, the J gene TRBJ1-4; 7 positions agree with TRBD1. V lost 6 bases to trimming and J lost 0 bases; unmatched junction nucleotides: 7. The CDR3 contains 16 residues. Germline values: CDR1 MNHEY, CDR2 SMNVEV (reference sequence). Here the CDR3 DNA reads TGTGCCAGCAGCTTGGGACAGAGTGCAACTAATGAAAAACTGTTTTTT. It translates to CASSLGQSATNEKLFF.

This clonotype was recorded many times. The rearrangement uses TRBV5-1 and TRBJ1-2; a possible D gene is TRBD1 (6 bases). This CDR3 has 14 residues. V lost 1 base and J lost 6, with 13 bases in between. CDR1 and CDR2 from the germline V gene are SGHRS and YFSETQ. In DNA form, the CDR3 reads TGCGCCAGCAGCTTGCCCTCGACAGGAGATGGCTACACCTTC. Amino acids: CASSLPSTGDGYTF. Full variable domain (rest looked up from reference TRBV5-1 and TRBJ1-2): KAGVTQTPRYLIKTRGQQVTLSCSPISGHRSVSWYQQTPGQGLQFLFEYFSETQRNKGNFPGRFSGRQFSNSRSEMNVSTLELGDSALYLCASSLPSTGDGYTFGSGTRLTVV.

The chain combines TRBV2 with TRBJ1-5; no reliable D call. The CDR3 totals 15 residues. Germline assignment: CDR1 SNHLY and CDR2 FYNNEI. With 7 bases removed from V and 0 bases from J, the gap between germline ends came to 13 bases. The CDR3: CASTTHDNSNQPQHF. The CDR3 DNA follows: TGTGCCAGCACCACGCACGATAATAGCAATCAGCCCCAGCATTTT.

J is TRBJ1-1 and V is TRBV5-4, with D possibly being TRBD1 (6 bases). The CDR3 length is 14 residues. Per the germline V gene, CDR1 is SGHNT and CDR2 is YYREEE (reference sequence). V was cut by 4 bases and J by 6 bases, with 16 bases left in between. This CDR3 reads CASSLPSRTAEAFF. CDR3 DNA sequence: TGTGCCAGCAGCCTCCCTTCCAGGACAGCTGAAGCTTTCTTT.

The chain uses TRBV19 and TRBJ2-7; 10 positions match TRBD1. Germline values: CDR1 LNHDA, CDR2 SQIVND (reference sequence). The CDR3 is made up of 13 amino acids. J gave up 6 bases and V 7 bases, and 6 bases lay outside the gene matches. In DNA, the CDR3 is TGTGCCAGTATGGACAGGGGGAAATCCGAGCAGTACTTC. Translated: CASMDRGKSEQYF.

This clonotype came up a few times. The chain combines TRBV5-1 with TRBJ2-5; 8 nucleotides align to TRBD2. V dropped 3 bases and J dropped 1; count of bases not matched to a gene: 8. CDR1 is SGHRS, CDR2 YFSETQ, per germline. CDR3 length: 16 residues. The CDR3 is CASSSTGGAPQETQYF. CDR3 DNA: TGCGCCAGCAGCTCGACGGGAGGGGCCCCCCAAGAGACCCAGTACTTC. The whole variable domain, remainder taken from reference TRBV5-1 and TRBJ2-5, is KAGVTQTPRYLIKTRGQQVTLSCSPISGHRSVSWYQQTPGQGLQFLFEYFSETQRNKGNFPGRFSGRQFSNSRSEMNVSTLELGDSALYLCASSSTGGAPQETQYFGPGTRLLVL.

This clonotype was counted only a few times. The chain joins TRBV20-1 to TRBJ2-2; no firm D call. Germline V gives CDR1 DFQATT, CDR2 SNEGSKA (reference sequence). CDR3 length: 13 amino acids. With 2 bases removed from V and 2 bases from J, the gap between germline ends came to 6 bases. This CDR3 is CSARLLNTGELFF. The CDR3 DNA is TGCAGTGCTAGACTCCTCAACACCGGGGAGCTGTTTTTT.

This clonotype showed up just a few times. The chain employs TRBV20-1 and TRBJ2-7; TRBD2 is a possible D gene (5 bases). The CDR3 covers 14 residues. V was trimmed by 3 bases and J by 4 bases, leaving 16 bases between them. The germline V gene has CDR1 DFQATT and CDR2 SNEGSKA (reference sequence). The CDR3 sequence is CSASDRPRGYEQYF. The CDR3 coding sequence is TGCAGTGCTAGTGACCGGCCCAGAGGGTACGAGCAGTACTTC.

This clonotype came up many times. The junction departs from germline at one end; a sequencing error may be responsible. CDR3 in amino acids: CASSEGTSAVSSDF. DNA for the CDR3: TGTGCCAGCAGTGAAGGGACTAGCGCCGTATCTTCAGACTTC. The V gene is TRBV2, the J gene TRBJ2-5; 9 bases fit TRBD2. Germline V gene lookup returns CDR1 SNHLY and CDR2 FYNNEI. This CDR3 region has 14 residues.

This clonotype was counted ten times or more. The chain has TRBV2 and TRBJ2-7, with D hard to call. Trimming left V 8 bases short and J 2 bases short, with 7 bases between. Germline V gene sequence: CDR1 SNHLY, CDR2 FYNNEI. The length of the CDR3 is 11 residues. CDR3 in DNA: TGTGCCAGCGTGATCGCCTACGAGCAGTACTTC. Encoded protein: CASVIAYEQYF.

The V call is TRBV29-1, the J call TRBJ2-5; 10 nucleotides match TRBD1. CDR3 length: 15 amino acids. V trimming: 6 bases; J trimming: 0 bases; junction bases outside the gene matches: 7. Looked up from germline, CDR1 is SQVTM and CDR2 is ANQGSEA. In DNA, the CDR3 is TGCAGCGTCACCCCGGGACAGGGGCACCAAGAGACCCAGTACTTC. It is translated as CSVTPGQGHQETQYF.

The gene calls are TRBV19 and TRBJ1-5; no firm D call. CDR1 and CDR2 from the germline V gene are LNHDA and SQIVND (reference sequence). V lost 4 bases to trimming and J lost 14 bases, with 12 bases between them. This CDR3 has 11 residues. CDR3 protein: CASSRGPPKHF. CDR3 coding DNA: TGTGCCAGTAGTAGAGGGCCCCCCAAGCATTTT.

This clonotype has a count of ten or more. The V and J genes are TRBV15 and TRBJ2-3; TRBD2 might be the D (6 bases). Germline lookup yields CDR1 LNHNV and CDR2 YYDKDF (reference sequence). With 3 bases removed from V and 2 bases from J, the gap between germline ends came to 15 bases. The CDR3 loop spans 16 amino acids. The CDR3 is CATSSTGTPHTDTQYF. In nucleotides, the CDR3 is TGTGCCACCAGCAGTACCGGGACTCCCCACACAGATACGCAGTATTTT. Using reference TRBV15 and TRBJ2-3 for the parts outside the CDR3, the full variable domain is DAMVIQNPRYQVTQFGKPVTLSCSQTLNHNVMYWYQQKSSQAPKLLFHYYDKDFNNEADTPDNFQSRRPNTSFCFLDIRSPGLGDTAMYLCATSSTGTPHTDTQYFGPGTRLTVL.

There are many counts of this clonotype. V is TRBV5-1 and J is TRBJ1-1; D is unclear. Deletions cut 6 bases from V and 1 base from J, with 13 bases between. The germline V gene encodes CDR1 SGHRS and CDR2 YFSETQ. CDR3 length: 14 amino acids. CDR3 in DNA: TGCGCCAGCATCTTAGGGCACGGGAACACTGAAGCTTTCTTT. It translates to CASILGHGNTEAFF.

The sample holds many counts of this clonotype. The chain joins TRBV5-6 to TRBJ1-2; tentatively, D is TRBD1 (5 bases). CDR3 size: 15 residues. Trimming cost V 2 bases and J 1 base, with 12 bases left between them. Germline CDR1 reads SGHDT; CDR2 reads YYEEEE. CDR3 in amino acids: CASSFMTDHNYGYTF. CDR3 DNA sequence: TGTGCCAGCAGCTTCATGACAGACCATAACTATGGCTACACCTTC.

The CDR3 loop is CASSLRGVSGNTIYF. CDR3 bases: TGTGCCAGCAGCTTAAGGGGGGTATCTGGAAACACCATATATTTT. The chain uses TRBV7-3 and TRBJ1-3; perhaps TRBD1 as D (5 bases). The CDR3 has 15 amino acids. Germline V gene data show CDR1 as SGHTA and CDR2 as FQGTGA. V was shortened by 1 base and J by 1 base, with 8 bases between the two germline ends.

This clonotype came up many times. The chain links TRBV27 to TRBJ2-5; 14 bases are shared with TRBD2. V shed 5 bases, J shed 5 bases, and the junction held 10 bases outside the gene matches. The CDR3 contains 17 residues. From germline, CDR1 is MNHEY and CDR2 SMNVEV (reference sequence). CDR3 coding DNA: TGTGCCAGCAGTACCAGACTAGCGGGGGGGCCCCACGAGACCCAGTACTTC. It codes for CASSTRLAGGPHETQYF.

This clonotype was observed a few times. This chain uses TRBV19 with TRBJ2-2; the match to TRBD2 covers 8 bases. This CDR3 comprises 14 residues. Germline lookup yields CDR1 LNHDA and CDR2 SQIVND (reference sequence). J was trimmed by 5 bases and V by 7 bases; bases with no gene match: 6. CDR3: CASTRGGSTGELFF. DNA of the CDR3: TGTGCCAGTACCCGGGGGGGCAGTACCGGGGAGCTGTTTTTT. The full variable domain, with the rest looked up from reference TRBV19 and TRBJ2-2, is DGGITQSPKYLFRKEGQNVTLSCEQNLNHDAMYWYRQDPGQGLRLIYYSQIVNDFQKGDIAEGYSVSREKKESFPLTVTSAQKNPTAFYLCASTRGGSTGELFFGEGSRLTVL.

Many counts were recorded for this clonotype. The genes are TRBV5-1 and TRBJ2-1, with D perhaps TRBD1 or TRBD2 (5 bases each). Trimming stripped 4 bases from V and 2 bases from J, with 13 bases between. The CDR3 has 15 amino acids. From germline, CDR1 is SGHRS and CDR2 YFSETQ. CDR3 nucleotide sequence: TGCGCCAGCAGCCGGGTTGGGGGAACCTACAATGAGCAGTTCTTC. It codes for CASSRVGGTYNEQFF.

This clonotype was observed a few times. V gene TRBV6-2 or TRBV6-3 combines with J gene TRBJ2-3; no definite D call. The germline gives CDR1 MNHEY, CDR2 SVGEGT. This CDR3 is built from 14 residues. V was trimmed by 2 bases and J by 8 bases, leaving 14 bases between them. The CDR3 here is CASSYGLVDGTQYF. The CDR3 DNA reads TGTGCCAGCAGTTACGGGCTAGTTGACGGTACGCAGTATTTT.

The CDR3 DNA reads TGTGCCAGCAGCTCGATACAGAACAGGGGACTTAATTCACCCCTCCACTTT. This gives the protein CASSSIQNRGLNSPLHF. J is TRBJ1-6 and V is TRBV11-2, with 7 bases that match TRBD1. The CDR3 has 17 residues. J gave up 6 bases and V 4 bases, and 12 bases lay outside the gene matches. Germline assignment: CDR1 SGHAT and CDR2 FQNNGV.

The chain uses TRBV6-5 and TRBJ1-6; TRBD1 is a possible D gene (5 bases). The germline gives CDR1 MNHEY, CDR2 SVGAGI. The CDR3 loop spans 15 amino acids. Trimming removed 0 bases at V and 7 bases at J, with 10 bases between. The CDR3, as DNA: TGTGCCAGCAGTTACTCTTCTTCAGGGAATTCACCCCTCCACTTT. Its translation is CASSYSSSGNSPLHF.